The 22 T cell receptor beta chains listed next were all sequenced from one sample in a study of graft-versus-host responses after intestinal transplantation. Measured with immunoSEQ multiplex PCR; TCRdb has only the in-frame clones, and not every one. The sample shows approximately 100,000 clones, roughly 86% of them seen only once. The sequencing here drew on PBMCs, taken 255 days after intestinal transplant. The source is a human patient who received an intestinal transplant, so some T cells may come from the graft donor.

This clone has more than one count but fewer than ten. The chain combines TRBV19 with TRBJ1-4, with D uncertain. From germline, CDR1 is LNHDA and CDR2 SQIVND (reference sequence). CDR3 length: 12 amino acids. Trimming left V 8 bases short and J 6 bases short, with 10 bases between. This chain's CDR3 is CASEGGDEKLFF. The CDR3 coding sequence is TGTGCCAGTGAGGGAGGCGATGAAAAACTGTTTTTT.

J is TRBJ2-1 and V is TRBV5-1; D is unclear. The ends were cut back, 0 bases at V and 3 bases at J, with 10 bases in the middle. Germline V gives CDR1 SGHRS, CDR2 YFSETQ. The CDR3 runs 15 residues. The CDR3 bases are TGCGCCAGCAGCTTGGTCGTCTCCAGCTACAATGAGCAGTTCTTC. Translating gives CASSLVVSSYNEQFF.

The gene calls are TRBV5-6 and TRBJ2-5, with D perhaps TRBD2 (5 bases). The germline CDR1 and CDR2 sequences are SGHDT and YYEEEE. The CDR3 extends over 14 amino acids. The V end was cut by 0 bases, the J end by 4 bases, with 10 bases between. This CDR3 is CASSLVGEGETQYF. The CDR3 nucleotides are TGTGCCAGCAGCTTGGTTGGAGAGGGAGAGACCCAGTACTTC.

This chain joins TRBV6-1 and TRBJ2-1, with 8 nucleotides matching TRBD1. The germline V gene encodes CDR1 MNHNS and CDR2 SASEGT. Trimming at V came to 5 bases and at J to 2 bases, leaving 2 bases not matched to a gene. The CDR3 sequence is 14 residues long. The CDR3 DNA sequence: TGTGCCAGCAGTAGACAGGGGACCTACAATGAGCAGTTCTTC. Translation: CASSRQGTYNEQFF.

This clone came up once. V gene TRBV7-9 combines with J gene TRBJ2-1; 12 positions agree with TRBD2. CDR1 is SEHNR, CDR2 FQNEAQ, per germline (reference sequence). The CDR3 totals 18 residues. Losses at the gene ends were 6 bases for V and 0 bases for J; bases not matched to a gene: 9. The CDR3 loop is CASSPSSGRAFSYNEQFF. The CDR3 DNA sequence: TGTGCCAGCAGTCCCTCTAGCGGGAGGGCCTTCTCCTACAATGAGCAGTTCTTC.

There are a few counts of this clone. V gene TRBV19 combines with J gene TRBJ1-1; 7 bases are shared with TRBD1. Germline V gene data show CDR1 as LNHDA and CDR2 as SQIVND (reference sequence). This CDR3 has 14 amino acids. V lost 2 bases and J lost 1; bases outside the gene matches: 1. The CDR3 DNA reads as TGTGCCAGTAGTATAAGGGGGCGGAACACTGAAGCTTTCTTT. Translating gives CASSIRGRNTEAFF.

The chain combines TRBV29-1 with TRBJ1-2; D gene uncertain. The CDR3 has 11 amino acids. Trimming left V 4 bases short and J 3 bases short, with 6 bases between. Germline CDR1 SQVTM, CDR2 ANQGSEA. As DNA, the CDR3 is TGCAGCGTTGCGGTCTACTATGGCTACACCTTC. It encodes CSVAVYYGYTF.

V and J are TRBV5-1 and TRBJ1-4; D not resolved. The germline V gene encodes CDR1 SGHRS and CDR2 YFSETQ. CDR3 length: 18 residues. The V end was cut by 4 bases, the J end by 0 bases, with 19 bases between. The DNA of the CDR3 is TGCGCCAGCAGCAAGGAGCCGGAGGGTTATGCAACTAATGAAAAACTGTTTTTT. Translated, it gives CASSKEPEGYATNEKLFF. Full variable domain (rest looked up from reference TRBV5-1 and TRBJ1-4): KAGVTQTPRYLIKTRGQQVTLSCSPISGHRSVSWYQQTPGQGLQFLFEYFSETQRNKGNFPGRFSGRQFSNSRSEMNVSTLELGDSALYLCASSKEPEGYATNEKLFFGSGTQLSVL.

The chain combines TRBV19 with TRBJ2-2, with a weak D call TRBD1 (6 bases). V lost 6 bases and J lost 0, with 11 bases in between. The CDR3 totals 15 residues. The germline V gene encodes CDR1 LNHDA and CDR2 SQIVND (reference sequence). CDR3 sequence: CASSGTHANTGELFF. As DNA, the CDR3 is TGTGCCAGTAGCGGGACACACGCGAACACCGGGGAGCTGTTTTTT.

This clone was observed once. The J gene is TRBJ2-1, the V gene TRBV6-1; unclear D gene. V lost 2 bases, J lost 5 bases, and 16 bases lay in between. There are 16 residues in the CDR3. Germline CDR1 MNHNS, CDR2 SASEGT. The CDR3 DNA follows: TGTGCCAGCAGTGAATTCGGATCGGTACAAAACAATGAGCAGTTCTTC. This codes for CASSEFGSVQNNEQFF.

The genes are TRBV5-6 and TRBJ2-2; TRBD2 matches 14 bases. CDR1 SGHDT and CDR2 YYEEEE come from the germline V gene. V lost 3 bases to trimming and J lost 1 base; unmatched junction nucleotides: 5. The CDR3 is 18 amino acids. DNA of the CDR3: TGTGCCAGCAGCTACGGACTAGCGGGGGGCTGGAACACCGGGGAGCTGTTTTTT. It is translated as CASSYGLAGGWNTGELFF.

V gene TRBV6-5 combines with J gene TRBJ1-1; tentatively, D is TRBD1 (6 bases). Germline CDR1 MNHEY, CDR2 SVGAGI. Trimming pared 1 base from V and 7 bases from J, leaving 10 bases between. The CDR3 length is 13 residues. CDR3 protein: CASSYLGGGEAFF. The CDR3 bases are TGTGCCAGCAGTTACTTAGGGGGGGGTGAAGCTTTCTTT.

The chain links TRBV11-2 to TRBJ2-7; the match to TRBD1 covers 9 bases. This CDR3 has 16 amino acids. J was trimmed by 3 bases and V by 5 bases; bases with no gene match: 11. CDR1 and CDR2 from the germline V gene are SGHAT and FQNNGV. The DNA of the CDR3 is TGTGCCAGCAGCAACCCGGGACAGGGTGGTATCTACGAGCAGTACTTC. Amino acid sequence: CASSNPGQGGIYEQYF.

The genes are TRBV11-2 and TRBJ2-7; no reliable D call. Per the germline V gene, CDR1 is SGHAT and CDR2 is FQNNGV. Trimming removed 6 bases at V and 1 base at J, with 10 bases between. This CDR3 has 13 residues. The CDR3 loop reads CASRFGLSYEQYF. CDR3 DNA sequence: TGTGCCAGCAGATTCGGCCTATCCTACGAGCAGTACTTC.

The gene calls are TRBV6-4 and TRBJ1-2; D not certain. V was cut by 0 bases and J by 1 base, with 3 bases left in between. The CDR3 has 13 residues. From germline, CDR1 is MRHNA and CDR2 SNTAGT. DNA for the CDR3: TGTGCCAGCAGTGACTCAAATAACTATGGCTACACCTTC. Its translation: CASSDSNNYGYTF.

This clone has just one count. The rearrangement links TRBV5-4 to TRBJ2-7; either TRBD1 or TRBD2 may supply D (5 bases each). V shed 7 bases and J shed 4 bases, with 18 bases lying between them. In germline, CDR1 is SGHNT, CDR2 YYREEE (reference sequence). CDR3 length equals 14 residues. Here the CDR3 reads CASSQEPEGYEQYF. CDR3 DNA sequence: TGTGCCAGCTCACAGGAGCCTGAGGGATACGAGCAGTACTTC.

V usage is TRBV5-8 and J usage is TRBJ2-1, with 12 positions matching TRBD2. This CDR3 is built from 16 residues. Trimming at V came to 2 bases and at J to 6 bases, leaving 6 bases not matched to a gene. Per the germline V gene, CDR1 is SGHTS and CDR2 is YDEGEE. Here the CDR3 reads CASSLGTSGRPNEQFF. CDR3 nucleotide sequence: TGTGCCAGCAGCTTAGGTACTAGCGGGAGGCCCAATGAGCAGTTCTTC.

The chain couples TRBV6-5 to TRBJ1-1; 7 nucleotides align to TRBD1. The CDR3 has 14 amino acids. The germline gives CDR1 MNHEY, CDR2 SVGAGI. V trimming: 6 bases; J trimming: 0 bases; junction bases outside the gene matches: 4. In DNA, the CDR3 is TGTGCCAGCAGCCGGGACAGTCTGAACACTGAAGCTTTCTTT. Protein product: CASSRDSLNTEAFF.

This chain connects TRBV5-4 to TRBJ2-7, with D tentatively TRBD2 (6 bases). The ends were cut back, 1 base at V and 0 bases at J, with 20 bases in the middle. Germline values: CDR1 SGHNT, CDR2 YYREEE (reference sequence). CDR3 size: 18 residues. The CDR3 spells CASSLREKVGGYSYEQYF. The CDR3 DNA is TGTGCCAGCAGCTTGAGAGAGAAAGTCGGGGGATACTCCTACGAGCAGTACTTC.

The chain links TRBV27 to TRBJ2-7; 9 bases fit TRBD2. The CDR3 is 15 amino acids. Unmatched junction bases numbered 8, after V lost 5 bases and J lost 3 bases. Per the germline V gene, CDR1 is MNHEY and CDR2 is SMNVEV (reference sequence). This chain's CDR3 is CASSGSGSLIYEQYF. CDR3 sequence (DNA): TGTGCCAGCAGTGGTAGCGGGAGTCTTATCTACGAGCAGTACTTC.

This chain links TRBV6-6 with TRBJ1-2; D ambiguous. The CDR3 is 14 residues long. The V gene's germline CDR1 is MNHNY and CDR2 SVGAGI (reference sequence). Between the trimmed V and J ends, which lost 0 bases and 7 bases, there was a span of 12 bases. The CDR3 protein is CASSYSTVHCGYTF. CDR3 nucleotides: TGTGCCAGCAGTTACTCGACGGTCCACTGTGGCTACACCTTC.

The chain uses TRBV2 and TRBJ1-1; possible D gene TRBD1, 6 bases. V was cut by 5 bases and J by 1 base, with 8 bases left in between. Germline lookup yields CDR1 SNHLY and CDR2 FYNNEI. The CDR3 sequence is 13 residues long. In nucleotides, the CDR3 is TGTGCCAGCAGTAGGGGGGGGAACACTGAAGCTTTCTTT. Its protein is CASSRGGNTEAFF.